This T cell receptor (beta chain) originates from a study of shared T cell receptors in the human thymus (dated by TCRdb to 2020 to 2023). Some background on the complete study: The study examined how self-reactive, shared T-cell receptor alpha chains are generated in the human thymus.

In the case of this clone: The antigen it recognizes is unknown. There are no base qualities to consult, and no much larger clone falls within one base.

V loses 11 bases of germline sequence and J loses 4 bases, and the interval between the two ends is 11 bases. CDR1 and CDR2, looked up from the germline V gene, are SNHLY and FYNNEI. The CDR3 contains 11 residues, cysteine and phenylalanine counted. The sequence is cut down to CDR3 DNA, 33 bases in frame from base 1. Receptor libraries were prepared by the immunoSEQ multiplex PCR assay. Imported from immuneACCESS, the table was reduced by TCRdb to in-frame sequences with V and J called. These copies leave out some clones; in studies compared against another copy, an unresolved V gene accounts for under half, and the cause of the remainder is not known. Present in this sample are about 660,000 clones, around 87% of which were seen just once. The ten largest account for roughly 0.0097% of the sample. The same sample was also studied in work on human thymus T cells. As described in the second report: The donors were immunologically healthy infants in Finland who had open corrective cardiac surgery for congenital heart defects. Thymus tissue was collected as surgical resects that were removed during corrective cardiac surgery. V and J gene segment usage appeared biased in both thymic and peripheral blood repertoires. Highly overlapping thymic TCR repertoires among unrelated individuals were reported in the related research. The study used 7 or 8 infant thymus samples plus four related peripheral blood samples to characterize TCR alpha and beta repertoires. The cohort included over five male and two female infants, with donor ages spanning 7 to 244 days. Thymocytes were freed from the tissue by mechanical means and kept at -70 degrees C as pellets of about 8.5-34 million cells. A QIAsymphony instrument was used to extract genomic DNA from the frozen cell pellets. The immunoSEQ multiplex PCR assay was used to amplify the TCRB and TCRAD loci from a standardized quantity of quality-controlled genomic DNA. The amplicons covered the V(D)J region and were long enough to include the CDR3 and to identify the V and J genes. Through the commercial immunoSEQ service, the amplicons were sequenced on an Illumina platform. Primer bias and sequencing errors were corrected as previously described, and TCRAD and TCRB were defined on the basis of the IMGT database. The repertoires were analysed using immunoSEQ Analyzer 3.0 and VDJTools for basic statistics, V/J segment usage, diversity estimates, rarefaction and pairwise overlap. Chao1, ChaoE, Efron-Thisted, Shannon and inverse Simpson indices were used to estimate diversity, which was also estimated on datasets down-sampled to the smallest sample. Repertoire overlap was assessed by strict matching of CDR3 nucleotide sequence, V gene and J gene, and clustering was done by Jaccard-based multidimensional scaling. On average, thymus samples yielded around 850,000 unique TCRB clonotypes, whereas blood samples yielded around 88,000.

The sample comprised thymocytes. This sequence originates from a boy younger than two with a congenital heart defect. Donor details come from another sample of the same person, matched by shared clones. This receptor chain uses TRBV2 and TRBJ1-1, and perhaps TRBD1 as D gene, on 5 matching bases. The CDR3 protein is CADPGITEAFF. The bases read TGTGCCGACCCAGGGATCACTGAAGCTTTCTTT.